This is a list of T cell receptor beta chains from one sample in a study of tumor-infiltrating lymphocytes in localized non-small cell lung cancer. Here immunoSEQ multiplex PCR was the method, and the copy in TCRdb shows in-frame clones only, minus some. The sample includes thousands of clones, 60% to 80% of them seen just once. The sequenced material came from uninvolved lung tissue not adjacent to the tumor. The receptors come from a human donor with non-small cell lung cancer. CDR3s leave out the opening cysteine and the closing phenylalanine or tryptophan. Fields, in order: V gene, CDR3 protein.

v_call: TRBV2
cdr3_aa: ASSVLGQGSETQY

v_call: TRBV4-1
cdr3_aa: ASSQVPGSVYGYT

v_call: TRBV6-5
cdr3_aa: ASNGVENTIY

v_call: TRBV19
cdr3_aa: ASSTGQGEDTQY

v_call: TRBV7-2
cdr3_aa: ASSFQVGYSYEQY

v_call: TRBV2
cdr3_aa: ASRENTEAF

v_call: TRBV5-1
cdr3_aa: ASSLSPGASSGNTIY

v_call: TRBV7-7
cdr3_aa: ASTPVPGQETQY

v_call: TRBV29-1
cdr3_aa: SVELRTPTGELF

v_call: TRBV27
cdr3_aa: ASSAQGAGAEAF

v_call: TRBV30
cdr3_aa: AWSFGQGGNNEQF

v_call: TRBV28
cdr3_aa: ASSWDRDSYEQY

v_call: TRBV19
cdr3_aa: ASQGGLQPQH

v_call: TRBV14
cdr3_aa: ASSQDRSADTQY

v_call: TRBV7-3
cdr3_aa: ASSSGTGKETQY

v_call: TRBV7-9
cdr3_aa: ASSLPSGPTDTQY

v_call: TRBV7-8
cdr3_aa: ASSSRGRGNTIY

v_call: TRBV6-5
cdr3_aa: ASRRDGFSPLH

v_call: TRBV11-2
cdr3_aa: ASSLDLVNEQY

v_call: TRBV28
cdr3_aa: ASSFRQGPLYTEAF

v_call: TRBV27
cdr3_aa: ASSPLTIAGGYTGELF

v_call: TRBV7-9
cdr3_aa: ASSLGGLYGYT

v_call: TRBV29-1
cdr3_aa: SGGQGGNQPQH

v_call: TRBV7-2
cdr3_aa: ASSFYRTYEQY

v_call: TRBV28
cdr3_aa: ASRPPVRGDQPQH

v_call: TRBV2
cdr3_aa: ATGQVNEKLF

v_call: TRBV7-2
cdr3_aa: ASRDFSGRAEGELF

v_call: TRBV6-1
cdr3_aa: ASIRSGRNYGYT

v_call: TRBV11-2
cdr3_aa: ASSLDPGQNTEAF

v_call: TRBV6-5
cdr3_aa: ASSYSTGTEAF

v_call: TRBV6-5
cdr3_aa: ASRRTAHNEKLF

v_call: TRBV20-1
cdr3_aa: SASGSREQY

v_call: TRBV10-3
cdr3_aa: AISESRGVREEQY

v_call: TRBV10-3
cdr3_aa: AISPGRGNTEAF

v_call: TRBV28
cdr3_aa: ASSLGGSGTRGGYT

v_call: TRBV10-3
cdr3_aa: AIRDAGQGVYGYT

v_call: TRBV6-5
cdr3_aa: ASSYSGGANTGELF

v_call: TRBV6-6
cdr3_aa: ASSYTVTGRGNTIY

v_call: TRBV6-6
cdr3_aa: ASSYRQYNSPLH

v_call: TRBV10-3
cdr3_aa: ATNSELGLDEQF

v_call: TRBV11-2
cdr3_aa: ASSLDRGPEQY

v_call: TRBV28
cdr3_aa: ASNPTGNSGANVLT

v_call: TRBV11-2
cdr3_aa: ASSLDRDPWTSGSYEQY

v_call: TRBV28
cdr3_aa: ASSPLTRKNTEAF

v_call: TRBV7-8
cdr3_aa: ASSSGTRYDEQY

v_call: TRBV29-1
cdr3_aa: SVEVSGNYGYT